The clone carrying this T cell receptor (beta chain) was seen a single time. CDR3 size: 12 residues. After removal of 3 bases from V and 9 bases from J, the junction contained 2 bases not matched to a gene. The V gene's germline CDR1 is KGHSH and CDR2 LQKENI. Repertoires were generated with immunoSEQ multiplex PCR, while TCRdb's copy carries only in-frame clones and drops some. Of some 110,000 clones listed, about 85% were seen once; the top ten hold 1.4% to 1.5%. The data are from a study of blood T cell repertoires in COVID-19. The chain carries TRBV18 and TRBJ2-1; 7 bases agree with TRBD2. The sequence was obtained from a man between 40 and 49 years old with acute or convalescent COVID-19. The source material was peripheral blood. CDR3 sequence (DNA): TGTGCCAGCTCACCCAGCGGGGTTGAGCAGTTCTTC. Protein product: CASSPSGVEQFF.